This T cell receptor beta chain emerged from a study of OX40 agonist ivuxolimab in advanced cancers. Study-level background: Ivuxolimab, which targeted the costimulatory receptor OX40 (CD134), was an agonistic, fully human IgG2 monoclonal antibody. Intravenous ivuxolimab was administered to patients every 2 weeks at six dose levels: 0.01, 0.1, 0.3, 1.5, 3 and 10 mg/kg. Of the approximately 54 dose-escalation patients, hepatocellular carcinoma was present in 19, melanoma in some 15, renal cell carcinoma in 9 and head and neck cancer in 9. A male proportion of roughly 80% and a mean age of about 60 years, ranging from 23 to 79, were recorded for the dose-escalation cohort. Patients were allowed to have had prior anti-PD-1, anti-PD-L1 or anti-CTLA-4 therapy, and 40% of the dose-escalation patients had been treated with checkpoint inhibitors. Three dose-escalation patients achieved partial responses, one with hepatocellular carcinoma and two with cutaneous melanoma. The purpose of peripheral TCRbeta sequencing was to test whether ivuxolimab changed TCR sequence diversity and led to clonal T-cell expansion. The monotherapy dose-escalation portion (N ≈ 50 patients) of the phase I ivuxolimab trial is reported in the paper. Overall study outcomes, separate from this receptor: After ivuxolimab, CD8+ T cells had more expanded clones than CD4+ T cells on average. Clonal expansion of both CD4+ and CD8+ blood T cells was observed from baseline to week 6 at doses 0.1 to 3.0 mg/kg. Which antigens the clonally expanded peripheral T cells were specific for was not determined. Partial responders in the 0.1-3.0 mg/kg groups had among the lowest normalized peripheral clonal expansion, especially among CD8+ T cells. Low levels of normalized T-cell clonal expansion were also seen in some nonresponding patients.

V gives up 7 bases and J gives up 9 bases, and the segment between their germline ends measures 21 bases. The germline V gene sets CDR1 to MDHEN and CDR2 to SYDVKM. The CDR3 contains 14 residues, cysteine and phenylalanine counted. The CDR3 DNA has 42 bases and is translated from base 1. Patients with a history of autoimmune disease or receiving systemic immunosuppression were excluded from the trial. In every dose cohort, peripheral blood was drawn for TCR sequencing at baseline, cycle 4 day 1, and cycle 7 day 1. Samples came from an open-label, multicenter, first-in-human phase I dose-escalation trial of ivuxolimab. Adults with locally advanced or metastatic head and neck squamous cell, hepatocellular, melanoma or renal cell carcinoma were enrolled in the trial. Before TCR sequencing, CD4+ and CD8+ T cells were separately sorted from peripheral blood. About this clone itself: Its antigen is not yet known. Base qualities are not recorded, but no much larger clone differs from it by a single base.

For sequencing of the TCRbeta CDR3 region, genomic DNA was extracted from the sorted cells. The immunoSEQ Assay was used for sequencing of TCRbeta CDR3 regions. TCRdb limited this immuneACCESS table to in-frame rearrangements with V and J called. A share of clones is missing; checked studies link under half to unresolved V genes, and the rest is unexplained. The table for this sample lists about 35,000 clones; 84% of them were counted only once. Of the sample, 15% to 20% is held by the ten largest clones. This TCR derives from an adult with an advanced solid tumor such as melanoma, head and neck, liver or kidney cancer. The sequenced sample was CD4+ or CD8+ T cells sorted from blood, obtained in a trial of the OX40 agonist ivuxolimab. The chain couples TRBV28 to TRBJ1-1, with TRBD1 perhaps the D gene, on 5 matching bases. The CDR3 here reads CASTLTSQSGQAFF. Here is the DNA: TGTGCCAGCACCCTCACCTCGCAATCAGGGCAAGCTTTCTTT.